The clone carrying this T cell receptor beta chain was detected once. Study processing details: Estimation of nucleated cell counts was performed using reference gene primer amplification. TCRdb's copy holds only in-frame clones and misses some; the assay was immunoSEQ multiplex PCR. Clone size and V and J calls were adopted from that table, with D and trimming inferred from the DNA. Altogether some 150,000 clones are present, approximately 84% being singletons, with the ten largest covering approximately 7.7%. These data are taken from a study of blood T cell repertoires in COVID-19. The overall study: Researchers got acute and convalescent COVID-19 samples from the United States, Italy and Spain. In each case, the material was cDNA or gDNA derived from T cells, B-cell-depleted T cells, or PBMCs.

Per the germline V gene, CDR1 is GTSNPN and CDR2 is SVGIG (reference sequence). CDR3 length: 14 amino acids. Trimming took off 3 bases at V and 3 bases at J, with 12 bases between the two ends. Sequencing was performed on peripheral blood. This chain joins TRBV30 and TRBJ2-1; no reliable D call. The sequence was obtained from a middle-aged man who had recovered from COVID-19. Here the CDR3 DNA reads TGTGCCTGGAGCCCACTTTTAAACTACAATGAGCAGTTCTTC. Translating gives CAWSPLLNYNEQFF.